The 14 T cell receptor beta chains below were found in one sample sequenced in a study of T-cell memory formation after mild COVID-19. Each CDR3 protein is one row after TCRdb ran MiXCR on the 5' RACE reads. Of hundreds of thousands of distinct CDR3 sequences in the sample, roughly 15% were seen once. The sample taken for sequencing was PBMCs or a T cell subset sorted from them (not recorded which). The origin of the receptors is a man between 18 and 35 years old who had mild COVID-19 (a few samples of this study predate the infection). Cell type and time point are not known.

This clonotype was counted between two and nine times. The chain carries TRBV28 and TRBJ1-5; D gene unclear. CDR1 and CDR2 from the germline V gene are MDHEN and SYDVKM. CDR3 length: 12 amino acids. V dropped 6 bases and J dropped 6 bases, with 9 bases sitting between them. The CDR3 region has the DNA TGTGCCAGCAGCCCAAGGTTTCAGCCCCAGCATTTT. This encodes CASSPRFQPQHF.

This clonotype came up once. V gene TRBV30 combines with J gene TRBJ1-2; TRBD1 agrees at 8 bases. Germline values: CDR1 GTSNPN, CDR2 SVGIG (reference sequence). V was clipped by 3 bases and J by 4 bases; unmatched bases: 7. The CDR3 sequence is 14 residues long. CDR3 region: CAWRPMDRAYGYTF. The CDR3 nucleotides are TGTGCCTGGAGGCCCATGGACAGGGCCTATGGCTACACCTTC.

This clonotype was detected many times. The chain has TRBV2 and TRBJ2-3, with a weak D call TRBD2 (5 bases). CDR3 length: 13 residues. V dropped 1 base and J dropped 5 bases, with 7 bases sitting between them. In germline, CDR1 is SNHLY, CDR2 FYNNEI. CDR3: CASSEDRGDTQYF. CDR3 DNA: TGTGCCAGCAGTGAAGATCGGGGAGATACGCAGTATTTT.

The chain uses TRBV4-3 and TRBJ2-7; tentative D call: TRBD1 (6 bases). V lost 0 bases and J 6 bases, leaving 15 bases between the germline ends. CDR1 and CDR2 (germline): LGHNA, YSLEER. The CDR3 sequence is 15 residues long. The DNA of the CDR3 is TGCGCCAGCAGCCAAGATGCGGCAGGGGCCTCCGAGCAGTACTTC. Residues: CASSQDAAGASEQYF.

This clonotype came up a few times. J is TRBJ2-5 and V is TRBV5-1, with D possibly matching TRBD1 (7 bases). V was pared by 2 bases and J by 7 bases, with 21 bases between. The CDR3 is 16 residues long. Germline values: CDR1 SGHRS, CDR2 YFSETQ. The CDR3 DNA reads TGCGCCAGCAGCTTCAGGGACAGCGGGTTTCGGGGGACCCAGTACTTC. This codes for CASSFRDSGFRGTQYF.

This chain links TRBV7-3 with TRBJ1-3, with D hard to call. Germline values: CDR1 SGHTA, CDR2 FQGTGA. Trimming pared 9 bases from V and 2 bases from J, leaving 11 bases between. The CDR3 runs to 13 residues. In DNA form, the CDR3 reads TGTGCCAGTACGGCCGGACCTGGAAACACCATATATTTT. It specifies CASTAGPGNTIYF. Looking up the rest from reference TRBV7-3 and TRBJ1-3 gives the full variable domain: GAGVSQTPSNKVTEKGKYVELRCDPISGHTALYWYRQSLGQGPEFLIYFQGTGAADDSGLPNDRFFAVRPEGSVSTLKIQRTERGDSAVYLCASTAGPGNTIYFGEGSWLTVV.

The genes are TRBV12-5 and TRBJ1-4, with D tentatively TRBD1 (5 bases). CDR3 length equals 14 residues. Germline V gene lookup returns CDR1 LGHNT and CDR2 FRNRAP. V lost 1 base, J lost 10 bases, and 13 bases lay in between. This chain's CDR3 is CASGLAPGFGKLFF. For the CDR3, the DNA is TGTGCTAGTGGTTTGGCTCCAGGGTTCGGAAAACTGTTTTTT.

This clonotype was seen many times. This chain uses TRBV5-6 with TRBJ2-3, with 10 bases fitting TRBD2. V was pared by 2 bases and J by 5 bases, with 11 bases of the junction left unmatched. This CDR3 contains 17 residues. CDR1 is SGHDT, CDR2 YYEEEE, per germline. CDR3 protein: CASSFLSGGPLGDTQYF. Written as DNA, the CDR3 is TGTGCCAGCAGCTTCCTTAGCGGGGGGCCTCTAGGAGATACGCAGTATTTT.

V is TRBV28 and J is TRBJ1-1; TRBD1 is a possible D gene (5 bases). V lost 7 bases and J 0 bases, leaving 12 bases between the germline ends. CDR3 size: 14 residues. CDR1 is MDHEN and CDR2 is SYDVKM in the germline V gene. This CDR3 reads CASIDRGMNTEAFF. The DNA of the CDR3 is TGTGCCAGCATCGATAGGGGAATGAACACTGAAGCTTTCTTT.

This clonotype was picked up a small number of times. The chain carries TRBV20-1 and TRBJ1-5; the D is unclear. The CDR3 is 15 amino acids. V was pared by 0 bases and J by 0 bases, with 9 bases between. The germline CDR1 and CDR2 sequences are DFQATT and SNEGSKA (reference sequence). CDR3 residues: CSAREVQYSNQPQHF. The CDR3 DNA reads TGCAGTGCTAGAGAAGTACAGTATAGCAATCAGCCCCAGCATTTT.

This chain links TRBV20-1 with TRBJ2-1; the D call may be TRBD1 or TRBD2 (6 bases each). Trimming took 5 bases from V and 9 from J, leaving 23 bases between them. This CDR3 region has 15 residues. Looked up from germline, CDR1 is DFQATT and CDR2 is SNEGSKA (reference sequence). CDR3 nucleotides: TGCAGTGCTCCCCCTAGGGGGGCCCTCTGGAGTGAGCAGTTCTTC. This codes for CSAPPRGALWSEQFF.

The rearrangement joins TRBV4-3 to TRBJ1-2; 10 bases line up with TRBD1. The CDR3 consists of 18 residues. V gave up 0 bases and J gave up 6 bases; unmatched junction bases: 13. The germline CDR1 and CDR2 sequences are LGHNA and YSLEER. The CDR3 DNA is TGCGCCAGCAGCCAAGAAGAGGTCTGGAGACAGGGGGCCCATGGCTACACCTTC. It encodes CASSQEEVWRQGAHGYTF.

V is TRBV27 and J is TRBJ1-3; no clear D. The CDR3 has 14 amino acids. Germline CDR1 and CDR2: MNHEY and SMNVEV (reference sequence). V lost 5 bases and J 2 bases, leaving 10 bases between the germline ends. The CDR3 loop reads CASSPDPPGNTIYF. The CDR3 nucleotides read TGTGCCAGCAGTCCAGATCCTCCTGGAAACACCATATATTTT.

Ten or more counts support this clonotype. J is TRBJ1-2 and V is TRBV29-1; 9 nucleotides agree with TRBD1. CDR3 size: 14 residues. V gave up 5 bases and J gave up 5 bases; unmatched junction bases: 9. The germline V gene encodes CDR1 SQVTM and CDR2 ANQGSEA. CDR3 in amino acids: CSVYPLGQGYGYTF. The CDR3 DNA reads as TGCAGCGTTTACCCTCTAGGACAGGGGTATGGCTACACCTTC. Full variable domain (rest looked up from reference TRBV29-1 and TRBJ1-2): SAVISQKPSRDICQRGTSLTIQCQVDSQVTMMFWYRQQPGQSLTLIATANQGSEATYESGFVIDKFPISRPNLTFSTLTVSNMSPEDSSIYLCSVYPLGQGYGYTFGSGTRLTVV.